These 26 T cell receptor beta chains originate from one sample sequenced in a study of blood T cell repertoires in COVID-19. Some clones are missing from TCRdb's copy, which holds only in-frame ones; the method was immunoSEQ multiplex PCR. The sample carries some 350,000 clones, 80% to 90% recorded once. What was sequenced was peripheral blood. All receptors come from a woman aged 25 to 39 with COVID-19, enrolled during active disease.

This CDR3 is CASSRPPRGVSYNEQFF. The CDR3, as DNA: TGTGCCAGCAGCCGCCCCCCCCGGGGGGTGTCCTACAATGAGCAGTTCTTC. The V gene is TRBV7-2, the J gene TRBJ2-1; 7 bases are shared with TRBD2. V was pared by 5 bases and J by 1 base, with 11 bases of the junction left unmatched. Looked up from germline, CDR1 is SGHTA and CDR2 is FQGNSA. CDR3 length equals 17 residues.

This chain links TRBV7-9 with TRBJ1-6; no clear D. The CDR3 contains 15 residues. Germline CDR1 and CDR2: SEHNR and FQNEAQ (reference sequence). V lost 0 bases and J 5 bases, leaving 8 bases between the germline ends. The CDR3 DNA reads TGTGCCAGCAGCTTAGCCTTAGTTCATAATTCACCCCTCCACTTT. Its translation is CASSLALVHNSPLHF.

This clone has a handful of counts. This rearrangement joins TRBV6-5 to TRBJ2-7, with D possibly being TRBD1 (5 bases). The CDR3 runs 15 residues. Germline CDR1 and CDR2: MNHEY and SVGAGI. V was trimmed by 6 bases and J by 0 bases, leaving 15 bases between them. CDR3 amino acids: CASRLDRLSSYEQYF. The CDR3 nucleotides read TGTGCCAGCAGACTCGACAGATTGAGCTCCTACGAGCAGTACTTC.

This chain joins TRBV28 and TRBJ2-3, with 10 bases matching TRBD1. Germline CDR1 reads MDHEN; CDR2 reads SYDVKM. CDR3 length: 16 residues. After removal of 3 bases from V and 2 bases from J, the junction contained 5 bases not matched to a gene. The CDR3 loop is CASSFDRGPITDTQYF. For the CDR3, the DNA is TGTGCCAGCAGTTTTGACAGGGGGCCAATCACAGATACGCAGTATTTT.

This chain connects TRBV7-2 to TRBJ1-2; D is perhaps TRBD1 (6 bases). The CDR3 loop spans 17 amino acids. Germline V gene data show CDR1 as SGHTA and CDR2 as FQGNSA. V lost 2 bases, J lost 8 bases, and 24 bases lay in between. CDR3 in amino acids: CASSLQIQQGIPGGYTF. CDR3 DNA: TGTGCCAGCAGCTTACAAATCCAACAGGGTATTCCCGGGGGCTACACCTTC.

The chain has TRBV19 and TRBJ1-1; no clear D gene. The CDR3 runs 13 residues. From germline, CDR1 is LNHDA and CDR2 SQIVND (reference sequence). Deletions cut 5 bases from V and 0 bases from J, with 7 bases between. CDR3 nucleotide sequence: TGTGCCAGTAGTCAACGGGTGAACACTGAAGCTTTCTTT. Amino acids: CASSQRVNTEAFF.

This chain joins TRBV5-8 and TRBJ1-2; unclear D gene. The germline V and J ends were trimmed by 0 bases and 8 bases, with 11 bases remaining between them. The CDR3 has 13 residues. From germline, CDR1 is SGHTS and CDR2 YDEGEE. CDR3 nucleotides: TGTGCCAGCAGCTTGGGACTCGATCTGGGCTACACCTTC. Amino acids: CASSLGLDLGYTF. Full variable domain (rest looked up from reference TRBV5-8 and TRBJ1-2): EAGVTQSPTHLIKTRGQQATLRCSPISGHTSVYWYQQALGLGLQFLLWYDEGEERNRGNFPPRFSGRQFPNYSSELNVNALELEDSALYLCASSLGLDLGYTFGSGTRLTVV.

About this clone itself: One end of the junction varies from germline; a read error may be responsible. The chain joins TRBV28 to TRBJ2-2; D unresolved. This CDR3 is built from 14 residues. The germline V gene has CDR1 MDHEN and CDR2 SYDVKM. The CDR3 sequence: CASSLSPKTGELFF. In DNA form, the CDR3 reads TGTGCCAGCAGTTTAAGCCCGAAGACCGGGGAGCTGTTTTTT.

The CDR3 region has the DNA TGTGCCAGTAGTCAGGGGGCGGGAAACATTCAGTACTTC. This gives the protein CASSQGAGNIQYF. V and J are TRBV19 and TRBJ2-4, with 8 bases fitting TRBD1. Unmatched junction bases numbered 3, after V lost 5 bases and J lost 6 bases. The CDR3 spans 13 residues. Per germline, CDR1 LNHDA and CDR2 SQIVND (reference sequence).

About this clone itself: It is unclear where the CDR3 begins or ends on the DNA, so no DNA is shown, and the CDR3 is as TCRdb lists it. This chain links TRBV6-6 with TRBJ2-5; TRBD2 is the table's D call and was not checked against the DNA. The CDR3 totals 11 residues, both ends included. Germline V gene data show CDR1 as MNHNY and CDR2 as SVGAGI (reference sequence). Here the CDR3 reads CASSTSETQYF.

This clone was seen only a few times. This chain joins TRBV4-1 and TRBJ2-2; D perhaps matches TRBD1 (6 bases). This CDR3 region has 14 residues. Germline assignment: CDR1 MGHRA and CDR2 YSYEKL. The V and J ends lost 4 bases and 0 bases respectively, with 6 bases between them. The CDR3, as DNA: TGCGCCAGCAGCCGGGGGCCGAACACCGGGGAGCTGTTTTTT. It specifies CASSRGPNTGELFF.

This CDR3 reads CATSRPQGENEQFF. The CDR3 coding sequence is TGTGCCACCAGTCGCCCCCAGGGGGAGAATGAGCAGTTCTTC. The chain is built from TRBV24-1 and TRBJ2-1; TRBD1 matches at 7 bases. This CDR3 comprises 14 residues. Germline CDR1 reads KGHDR; CDR2 reads SFDVKD. Trimming took 6 bases from V and 7 from J; bases not matched to a gene: 8.

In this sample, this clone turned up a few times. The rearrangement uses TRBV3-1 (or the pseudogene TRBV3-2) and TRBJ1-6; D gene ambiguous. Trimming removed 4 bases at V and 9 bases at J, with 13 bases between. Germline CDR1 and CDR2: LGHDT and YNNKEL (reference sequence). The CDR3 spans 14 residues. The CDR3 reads CASSPPLMSSPLHF. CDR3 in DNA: TGTGCCAGCAGCCCCCCTCTAATGAGTTCACCCCTCCACTTT.

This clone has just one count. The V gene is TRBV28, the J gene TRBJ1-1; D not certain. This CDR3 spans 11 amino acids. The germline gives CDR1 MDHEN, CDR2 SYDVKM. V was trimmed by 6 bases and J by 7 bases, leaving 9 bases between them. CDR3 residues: CASRYRNEAFF. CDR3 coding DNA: TGTGCCAGCAGGTACAGAAATGAAGCTTTCTTT. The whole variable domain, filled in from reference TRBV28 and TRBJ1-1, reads DVKVTQSSRYLVKRTGEKVFLECVQDMDHENMFWYRQDPGLGLRLIYFSYDVKMKEKGDIPEGYSVSREKKERFSLILESASTNQTSMYLCASRYRNEAFFGQGTRLTVV.

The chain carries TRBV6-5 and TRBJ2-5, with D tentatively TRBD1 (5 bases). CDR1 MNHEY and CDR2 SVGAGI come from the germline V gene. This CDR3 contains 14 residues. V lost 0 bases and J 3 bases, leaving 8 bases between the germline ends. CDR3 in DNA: TGTGCCAGCAGTTACTCGTTCAGGGAAGAGACCCAGTACTTC. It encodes CASSYSFREETQYF.

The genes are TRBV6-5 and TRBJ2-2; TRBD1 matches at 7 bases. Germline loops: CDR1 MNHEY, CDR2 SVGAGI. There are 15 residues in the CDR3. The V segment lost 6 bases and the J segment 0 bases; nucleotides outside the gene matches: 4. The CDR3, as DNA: TGTGCCAGCAGCAACAGGGGCCCGAACACCGGGGAGCTGTTTTTT. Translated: CASSNRGPNTGELFF.

The CDR3 is CASSPNPPLAGITDTQYF. The CDR3 DNA is TGTGCCAGCAGCCCGAATCCTCCGCTAGCGGGGATCACAGATACGCAGTATTTT. This chain connects TRBV11-3 to TRBJ2-3, with TRBD2 identical over 9 bases. J lost 2 bases, V lost 5 bases, and 14 bases had no gene match. The CDR3 is 18 residues long. Germline assignment: CDR1 SGHNT and CDR2 YENEEA. Full variable domain (remainder filled in from reference TRBV11-3 and TRBJ2-3): EAGVVQSPRYKIIEKKQPVAFWCNPISGHNTLYWYLQNLGQGPELLIRYENEEAVDDSQLPKDRFSAERLKGVDSTLKIQPAELGDSAVYLCASSPNPPLAGITDTQYFGPGTRLTVL.

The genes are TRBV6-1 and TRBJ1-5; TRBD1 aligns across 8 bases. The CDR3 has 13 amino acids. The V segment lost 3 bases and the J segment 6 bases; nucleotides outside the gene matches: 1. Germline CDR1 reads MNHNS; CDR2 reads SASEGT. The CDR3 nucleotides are TGTGCCAGCAGTGACAGGGGGCCTCAGCCCCAGCATTTT. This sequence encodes CASSDRGPQPQHF.

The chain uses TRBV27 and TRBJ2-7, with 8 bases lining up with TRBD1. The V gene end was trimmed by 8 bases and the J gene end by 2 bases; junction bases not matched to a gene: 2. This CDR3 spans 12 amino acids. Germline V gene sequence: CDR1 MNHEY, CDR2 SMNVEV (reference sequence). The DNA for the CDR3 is TGTGCCAGCGGACAGGGAACCTACGAGCAGTACGTC. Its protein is CASGQGTYEQYV.

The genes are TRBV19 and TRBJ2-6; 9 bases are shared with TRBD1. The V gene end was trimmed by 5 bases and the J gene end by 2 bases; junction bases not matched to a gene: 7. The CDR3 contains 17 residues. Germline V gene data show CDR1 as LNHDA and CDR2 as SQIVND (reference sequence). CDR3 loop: CASSGGQGSAGANVLTF. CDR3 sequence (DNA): TGTGCCAGTAGTGGGGGACAGGGATCGGCTGGGGCCAACGTCCTGACTTTC.

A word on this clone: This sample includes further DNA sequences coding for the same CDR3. CDR3 residues: CASTTGSYNEQFF. The DNA for the CDR3 is TGTGCCAGCACGACTGGCTCCTACAATGAGCAGTTCTTC. This rearrangement joins TRBV27 to TRBJ2-1; D uncertain. The V end was cut by 7 bases, the J end by 0 bases, with 7 bases between. In germline, CDR1 is MNHEY, CDR2 SMNVEV (reference sequence). CDR3 length: 13 residues.

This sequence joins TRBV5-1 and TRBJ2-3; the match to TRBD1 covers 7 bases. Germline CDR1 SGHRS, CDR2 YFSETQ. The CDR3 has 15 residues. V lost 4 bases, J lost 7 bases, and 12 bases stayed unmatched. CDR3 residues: CASSPFGLQGNTQYF. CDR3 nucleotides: TGCGCCAGCAGCCCATTCGGCCTACAGGGGAATACGCAGTATTTT. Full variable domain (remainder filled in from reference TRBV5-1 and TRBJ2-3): KAGVTQTPRYLIKTRGQQVTLSCSPISGHRSVSWYQQTPGQGLQFLFEYFSETQRNKGNFPGRFSGRQFSNSRSEMNVSTLELGDSALYLCASSPFGLQGNTQYFGPGTRLTVL.

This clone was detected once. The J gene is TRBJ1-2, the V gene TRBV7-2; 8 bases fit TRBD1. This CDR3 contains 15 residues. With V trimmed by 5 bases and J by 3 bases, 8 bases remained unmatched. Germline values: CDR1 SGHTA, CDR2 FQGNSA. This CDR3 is CASSQDRGAYYGYTF. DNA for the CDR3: TGTGCCAGCAGCCAAGACAGGGGCGCTTACTATGGCTACACCTTC. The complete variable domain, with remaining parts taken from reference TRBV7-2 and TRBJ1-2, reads GAGVSQSPSNKVTEKGKDVELRCDPISGHTALYWYRQSLGQGLEFLIYFQGNSAPDKSGLPSDRFSAERTGGSVSTLTIQRTQQEDSAVYLCASSQDRGAYYGYTFGSGTRLTVV.

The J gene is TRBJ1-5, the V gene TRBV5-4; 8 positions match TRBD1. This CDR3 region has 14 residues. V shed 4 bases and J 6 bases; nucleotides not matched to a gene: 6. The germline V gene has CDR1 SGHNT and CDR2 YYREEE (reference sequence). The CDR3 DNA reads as TGTGCCAGCAGCGTGCAGGGGGCAGGTCAGCCCCAGCATTTT. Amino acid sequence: CASSVQGAGQPQHF. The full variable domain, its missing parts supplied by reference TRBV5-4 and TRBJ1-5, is ETGVTQSPTHLIKTRGQQVTLRCSSQSGHNTVSWYQQALGQGPQFIFQYYREEENGRGNFPPRFSGLQFPNYSSELNVNALELDDSALYLCASSVQGAGQPQHFGDGTRLSIL.

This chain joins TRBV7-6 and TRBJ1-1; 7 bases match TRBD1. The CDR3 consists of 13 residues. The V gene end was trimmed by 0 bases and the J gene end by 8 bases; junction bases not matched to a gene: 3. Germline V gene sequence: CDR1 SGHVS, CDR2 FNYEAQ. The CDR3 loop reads CASSLAWDREAFF. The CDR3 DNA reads TGTGCCAGCAGCTTAGCTTGGGACAGAGAAGCTTTCTTT.

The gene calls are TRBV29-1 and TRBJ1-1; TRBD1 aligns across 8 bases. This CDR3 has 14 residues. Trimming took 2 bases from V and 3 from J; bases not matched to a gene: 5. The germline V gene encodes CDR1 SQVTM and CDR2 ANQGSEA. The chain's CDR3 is CSVEQDREDTEAFF. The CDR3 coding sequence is TGCAGCGTTGAACAGGACAGGGAGGACACTGAAGCTTTCTTT.